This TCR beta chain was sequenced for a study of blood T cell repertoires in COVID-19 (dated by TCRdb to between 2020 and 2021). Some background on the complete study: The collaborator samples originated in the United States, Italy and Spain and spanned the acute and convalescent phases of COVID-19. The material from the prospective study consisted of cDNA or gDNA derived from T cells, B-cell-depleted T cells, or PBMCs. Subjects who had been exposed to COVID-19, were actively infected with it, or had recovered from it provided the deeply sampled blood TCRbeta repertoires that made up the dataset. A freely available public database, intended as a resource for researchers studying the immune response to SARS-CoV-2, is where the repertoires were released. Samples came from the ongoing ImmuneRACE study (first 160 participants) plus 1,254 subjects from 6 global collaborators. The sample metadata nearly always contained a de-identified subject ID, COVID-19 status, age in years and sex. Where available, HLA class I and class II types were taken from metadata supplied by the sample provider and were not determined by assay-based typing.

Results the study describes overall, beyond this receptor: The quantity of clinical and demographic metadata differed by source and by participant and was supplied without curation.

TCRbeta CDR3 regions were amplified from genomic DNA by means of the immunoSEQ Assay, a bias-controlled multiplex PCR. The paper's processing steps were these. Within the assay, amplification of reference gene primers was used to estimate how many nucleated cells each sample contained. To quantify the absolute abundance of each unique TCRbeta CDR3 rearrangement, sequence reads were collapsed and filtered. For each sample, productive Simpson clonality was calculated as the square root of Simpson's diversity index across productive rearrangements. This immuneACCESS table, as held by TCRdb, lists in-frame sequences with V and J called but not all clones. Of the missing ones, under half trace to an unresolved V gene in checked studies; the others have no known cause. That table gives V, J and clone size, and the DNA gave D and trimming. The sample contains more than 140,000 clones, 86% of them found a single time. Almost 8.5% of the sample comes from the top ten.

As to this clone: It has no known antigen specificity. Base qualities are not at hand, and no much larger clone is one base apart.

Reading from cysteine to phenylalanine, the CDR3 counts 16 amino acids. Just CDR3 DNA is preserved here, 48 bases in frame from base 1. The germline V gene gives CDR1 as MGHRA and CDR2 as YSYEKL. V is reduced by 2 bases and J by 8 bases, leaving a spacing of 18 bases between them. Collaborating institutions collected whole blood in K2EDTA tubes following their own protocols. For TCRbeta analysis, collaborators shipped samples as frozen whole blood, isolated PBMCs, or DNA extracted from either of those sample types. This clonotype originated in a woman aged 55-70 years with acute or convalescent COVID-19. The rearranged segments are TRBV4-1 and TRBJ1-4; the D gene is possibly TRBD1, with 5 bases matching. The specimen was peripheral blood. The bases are TGCGCCAGCAGCCAACCCGGACGTCCTAAGGGGGAAAAACTGTTTTTT. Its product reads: CASSQPGRPKGEKLFF.